Detailed here is one TCR beta chain. The germline gives CDR1 SGHKS, CDR2 YYEKEE (reference sequence). V gave up 2 bases and J gave up 3 bases, with 14 bases separating them. This CDR3 spans 15 amino acids. PCR was performed using 60 Vbeta and 13 Jbeta primers. The method was immunoSEQ multiplex PCR; TCRdb's version includes in-frame clones alone and lacks a portion of them. The sample records around 120,000 clones, 70% to 85% being singletons. This entry comes from a study of cytomegalovirus exposure and HLA in healthy donors. Study summary: Tens of millions of unique TCRs from HLA-typed donors made up an early data release.

The sample was PBMCs. The gene calls are TRBV5-5 and TRBJ1-1; no definite D call. The TCR comes from a man aged 50-59 years in good health and CMV-seronegative. The CDR3 coding sequence is TGTGCCAGCAGCTTCCCCCCGGGTTTGGACACTGAAGCTTTCTTT. It is translated as CASSFPPGLDTEAFF. The full variable domain, its missing parts supplied by reference TRBV5-5 and TRBJ1-1, is DAGVTQSPTHLIKTRGQQVTLRCSPISGHKSVSWYQQVLGQGPQFIFQYYEKEERGRGNFPDRFSARQFPNYSSELNVNALLLGDSALYLCASSFPPGLDTEAFFGQGTRLTVV.